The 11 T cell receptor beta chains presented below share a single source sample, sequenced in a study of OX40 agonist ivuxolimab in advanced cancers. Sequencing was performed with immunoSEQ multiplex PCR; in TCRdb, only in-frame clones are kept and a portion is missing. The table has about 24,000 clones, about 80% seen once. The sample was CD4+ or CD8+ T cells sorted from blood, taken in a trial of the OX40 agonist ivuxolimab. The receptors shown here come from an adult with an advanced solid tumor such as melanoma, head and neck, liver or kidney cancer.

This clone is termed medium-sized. This CDR3 is CAIRGAGTYGYTF. The CDR3 nucleotides are TGTGCCATCAGGGGGGCTGGGACCTATGGCTACACCTTC. This chain connects TRBV10-3 to TRBJ1-2; D is possibly TRBD1 (6 bases). The length of the CDR3 is 13 residues. Germline V lookup: CDR1 ENHRY, CDR2 SYGVKD. V was clipped by 6 bases and J by 4 bases, with 12 bases between them.

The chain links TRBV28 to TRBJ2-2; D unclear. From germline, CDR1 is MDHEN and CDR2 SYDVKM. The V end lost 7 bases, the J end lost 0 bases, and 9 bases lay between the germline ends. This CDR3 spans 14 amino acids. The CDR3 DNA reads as TGTGCCAGCACCACCGCGACGAACACCGGGGAGCTGTTTTTT. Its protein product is CASTTATNTGELFF.

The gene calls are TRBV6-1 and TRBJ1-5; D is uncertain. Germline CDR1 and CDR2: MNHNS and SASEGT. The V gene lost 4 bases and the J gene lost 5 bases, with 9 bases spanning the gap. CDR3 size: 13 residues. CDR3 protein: CASSGTGDQPQHF. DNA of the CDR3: TGTGCCAGCAGTGGGACCGGTGATCAGCCCCAGCATTTT.

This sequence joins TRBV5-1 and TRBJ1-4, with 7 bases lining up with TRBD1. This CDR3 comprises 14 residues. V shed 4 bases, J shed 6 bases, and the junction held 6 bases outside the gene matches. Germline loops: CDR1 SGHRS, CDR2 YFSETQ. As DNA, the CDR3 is TGCGCCAGCAGCCCCAGGGGGAGCGATGAAAAACTGTTTTTT. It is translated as CASSPRGSDEKLFF. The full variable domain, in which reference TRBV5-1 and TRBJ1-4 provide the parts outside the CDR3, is KAGVTQTPRYLIKTRGQQVTLSCSPISGHRSVSWYQQTPGQGLQFLFEYFSETQRNKGNFPGRFSGRQFSNSRSEMNVSTLELGDSALYLCASSPRGSDEKLFFGSGTQLSVL.

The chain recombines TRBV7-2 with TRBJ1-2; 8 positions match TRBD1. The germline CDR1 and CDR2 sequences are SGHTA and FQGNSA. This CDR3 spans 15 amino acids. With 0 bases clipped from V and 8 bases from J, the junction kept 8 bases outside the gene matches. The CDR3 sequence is CASSLADRDARGYTF. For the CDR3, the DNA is TGTGCCAGCAGCTTAGCGGACAGGGATGCGCGAGGCTACACCTTC.

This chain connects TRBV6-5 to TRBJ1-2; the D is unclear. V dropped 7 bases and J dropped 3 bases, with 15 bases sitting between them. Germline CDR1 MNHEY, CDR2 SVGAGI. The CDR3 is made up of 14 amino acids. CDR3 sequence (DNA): TGTGCCAGCACGATACCCGGACGGGACTATGGCTACACCTTC. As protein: CASTIPGRDYGYTF.

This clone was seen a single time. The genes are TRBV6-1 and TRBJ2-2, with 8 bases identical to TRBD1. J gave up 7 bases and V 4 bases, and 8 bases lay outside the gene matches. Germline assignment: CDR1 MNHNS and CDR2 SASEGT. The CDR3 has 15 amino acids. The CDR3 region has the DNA TGTGCCAGCAGTGCAAAGACAGGGGACGTCGGGGAGCTGTTTTTT. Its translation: CASSAKTGDVGELFF.

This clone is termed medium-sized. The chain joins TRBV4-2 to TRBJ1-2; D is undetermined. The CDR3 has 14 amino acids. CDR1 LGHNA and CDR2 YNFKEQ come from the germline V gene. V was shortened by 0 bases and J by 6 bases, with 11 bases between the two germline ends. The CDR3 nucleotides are TGTGCCAGCAGCCAAGATATGTCAGCGAATGGCTACACCTTC. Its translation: CASSQDMSANGYTF.

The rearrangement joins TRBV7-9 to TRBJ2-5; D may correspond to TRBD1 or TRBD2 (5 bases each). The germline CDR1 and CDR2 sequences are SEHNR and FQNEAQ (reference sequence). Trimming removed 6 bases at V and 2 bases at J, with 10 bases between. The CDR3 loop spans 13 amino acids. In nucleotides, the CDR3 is TGTGCCAGCAGTTCGGGACGGCAAGAGACCCAGTACTTC. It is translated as CASSSGRQETQYF.

The CDR3 coding sequence is TGTGCCAGCAGCTTAGGGGACGGCTCCTACGAGCAGTACTTC. Translation gives CASSLGDGSYEQYF. The V call is TRBV7-2, the J call TRBJ2-7; the D gene could be TRBD1 or TRBD2 (5 bases each). The CDR3 is made up of 14 amino acids. In germline, CDR1 is SGHTA, CDR2 FQGNSA. The V end lost 1 base, the J end lost 0 bases, and 7 bases lay between the germline ends.

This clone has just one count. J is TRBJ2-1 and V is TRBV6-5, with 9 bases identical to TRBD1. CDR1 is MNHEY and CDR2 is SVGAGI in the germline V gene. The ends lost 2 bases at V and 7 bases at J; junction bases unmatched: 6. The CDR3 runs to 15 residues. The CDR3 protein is CASSYRQGVSNEQFF. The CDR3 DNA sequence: TGTGCCAGCAGTTACAGACAGGGGGTGTCAAATGAGCAGTTCTTC.